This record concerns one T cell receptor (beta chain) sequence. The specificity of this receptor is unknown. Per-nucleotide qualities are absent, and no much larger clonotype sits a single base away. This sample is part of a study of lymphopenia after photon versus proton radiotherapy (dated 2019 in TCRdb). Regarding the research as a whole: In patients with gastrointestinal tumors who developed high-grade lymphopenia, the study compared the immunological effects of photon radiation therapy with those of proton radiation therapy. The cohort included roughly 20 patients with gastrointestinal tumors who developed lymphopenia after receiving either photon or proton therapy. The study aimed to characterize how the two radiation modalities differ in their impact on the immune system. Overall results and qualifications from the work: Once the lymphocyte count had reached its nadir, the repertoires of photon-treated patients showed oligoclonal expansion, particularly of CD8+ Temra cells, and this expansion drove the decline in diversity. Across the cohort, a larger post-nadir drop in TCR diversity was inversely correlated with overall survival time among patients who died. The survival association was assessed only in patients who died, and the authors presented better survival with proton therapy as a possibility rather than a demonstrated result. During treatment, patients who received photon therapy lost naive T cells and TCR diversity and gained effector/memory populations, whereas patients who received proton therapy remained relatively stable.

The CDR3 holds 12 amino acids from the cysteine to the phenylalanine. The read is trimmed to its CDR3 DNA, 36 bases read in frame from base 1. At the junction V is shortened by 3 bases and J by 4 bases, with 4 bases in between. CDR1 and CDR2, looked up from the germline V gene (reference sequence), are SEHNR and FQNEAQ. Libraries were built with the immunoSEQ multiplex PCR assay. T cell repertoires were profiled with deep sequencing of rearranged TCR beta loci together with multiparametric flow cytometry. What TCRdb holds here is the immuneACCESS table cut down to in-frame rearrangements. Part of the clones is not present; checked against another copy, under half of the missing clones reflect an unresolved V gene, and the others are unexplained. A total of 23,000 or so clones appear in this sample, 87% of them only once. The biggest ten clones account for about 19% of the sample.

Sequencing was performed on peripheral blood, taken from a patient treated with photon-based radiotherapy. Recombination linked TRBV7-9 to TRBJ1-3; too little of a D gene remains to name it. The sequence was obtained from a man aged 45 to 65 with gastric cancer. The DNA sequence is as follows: TGTGCCAGCAGCTTCGAAGGAAACACCATATATTTT. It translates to CASSFEGNTIYF. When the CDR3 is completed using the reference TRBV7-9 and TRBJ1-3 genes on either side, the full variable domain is DTGVSQNPRHKITKRGQNVTFRCDPISEHNRLYWYRQTLGQGPEFLTYFQNEAQLEKSRLLSDRFSAERPKGSFSTLEIQRTEQGDSAMYLCASSFEGNTIYFGEGSWLTVV.